The 3 T cell receptor beta chains below all came from one sample that was sequenced in a study of blood T cell repertoires in COVID-19. The protocol was immunoSEQ multiplex PCR, while the TCRdb copy is restricted to in-frame clones and leaves out a portion. The sample includes roughly 22,000 clones, approximately 78% of them seen just once. Sequenced input: peripheral blood. The receptor set was obtained from a human donor in a cohort sampled during active COVID-19.

V gene TRBV5-6 combines with J gene TRBJ2-3, with TRBD2 identical over 9 bases. The J segment lost 0 bases and the V segment lost 4 bases, leaving 9 bases of the junction unmatched. The CDR3 sequence is 17 residues long. Germline V lookup: CDR1 SGHDT, CDR2 YYEEEE. This CDR3 reads CASSQISGGVSTDTQYF. The DNA for the CDR3 is TGTGCCAGCAGCCAGATTAGCGGGGGAGTTAGCACAGATACGCAGTATTTT.

V is TRBV24-1 and J is TRBJ2-3; perhaps TRBD2 as D (6 bases). The CDR3 spans 14 residues. Germline loops: CDR1 KGHDR, CDR2 SFDVKD. V lost 5 bases and J lost 0, with 8 bases in between. The CDR3 is CATSAGGSTDTQYF. The CDR3 nucleotides are TGTGCCACCAGTGCCGGGGGTAGCACAGATACGCAGTATTTT.

The J gene is TRBJ2-7, the V gene TRBV9, with 11 nucleotides matching TRBD2. V was pared by 0 bases and J by 9 bases, with 5 bases of the junction left unmatched. Germline CDR1 is SGDLS and CDR2 is YYNGEE. The CDR3 contains 14 residues. Here the CDR3 DNA reads TGTGCCAGCAGCGTAGGTAGCGGGGGGGCCGGGCAGTACTTC. Amino acid sequence: CASSVGSGGAGQYF.